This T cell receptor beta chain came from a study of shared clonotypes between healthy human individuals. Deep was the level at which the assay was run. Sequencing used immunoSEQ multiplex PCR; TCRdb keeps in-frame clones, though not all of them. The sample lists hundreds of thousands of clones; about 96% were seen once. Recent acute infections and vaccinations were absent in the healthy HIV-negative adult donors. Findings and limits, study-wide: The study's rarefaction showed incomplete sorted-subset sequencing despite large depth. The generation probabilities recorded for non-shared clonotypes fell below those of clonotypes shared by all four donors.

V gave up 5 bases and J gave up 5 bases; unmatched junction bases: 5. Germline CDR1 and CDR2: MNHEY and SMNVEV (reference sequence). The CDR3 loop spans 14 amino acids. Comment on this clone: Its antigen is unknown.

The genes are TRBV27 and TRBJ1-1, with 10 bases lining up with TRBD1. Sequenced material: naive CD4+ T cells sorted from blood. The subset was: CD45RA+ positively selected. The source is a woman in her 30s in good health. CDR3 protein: CASSLGTGETEAFF. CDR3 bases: TGTGCCAGCAGTCTCGGGACAGGGGAAACTGAAGCTTTCTTT.